This note documents a single T cell receptor beta chain sequence. Its specificity is unknown. Tumor samples were taken before definitive surgery or chemotherapy. This table comes from immunoSEQ multiplex PCR, and its TCRdb copy is limited to in-frame clones, with some not included. The repertoire holds hundreds of clones, with under 85% as singletons. This entry comes from a study of high-grade serous ovarian cancer treatment subgroups. Whole-study findings and limits: Tumors within one patient showed repertoire similarity of roughly 0.11 to 0.79.

V lost 3 bases and J 0 bases, leaving 6 bases between the germline ends. CDR3 length: 14 residues. Germline CDR1 and CDR2: LNHDA and SQIVND (reference sequence). The chain employs TRBV19 and TRBJ1-5, with unresolved D. The specimen was tumor tissue. The sequence was obtained from a human donor with high-grade serous ovarian cancer. The DNA of the CDR3 is TGTGCCAGTAGTATCATGAATAGCAATCAGCCCCAGCATTTT. Its translation: CASSIMNSNQPQHF.